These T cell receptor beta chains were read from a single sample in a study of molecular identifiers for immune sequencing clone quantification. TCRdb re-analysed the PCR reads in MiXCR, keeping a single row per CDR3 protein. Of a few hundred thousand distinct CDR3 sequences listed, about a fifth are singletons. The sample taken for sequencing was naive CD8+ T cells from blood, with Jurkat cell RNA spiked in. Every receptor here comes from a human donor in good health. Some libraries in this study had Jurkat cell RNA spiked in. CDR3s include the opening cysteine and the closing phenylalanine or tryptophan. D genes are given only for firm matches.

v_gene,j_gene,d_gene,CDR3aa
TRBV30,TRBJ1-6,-,CAWSPFLPGSAYNSPLHF
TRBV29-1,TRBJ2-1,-,CSVEYPGYNEQFF
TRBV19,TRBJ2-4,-,CASSRQGLAKNIQYF
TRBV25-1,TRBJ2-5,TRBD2,CASSEWEGRETQYF
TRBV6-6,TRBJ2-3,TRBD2,CASKREVQWDTQYF
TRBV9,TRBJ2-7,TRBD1,CASSVGQGNSYEQYF
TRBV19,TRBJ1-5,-,CASSTLTYDSNQPQHF
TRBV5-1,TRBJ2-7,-,CACSLGSGGSHEQYF
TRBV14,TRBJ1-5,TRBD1,CASSEYRGGGNSNQPQHF
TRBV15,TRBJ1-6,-,CATSRDRGFGSPLHF
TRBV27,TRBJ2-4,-,CASRNGIYQCF
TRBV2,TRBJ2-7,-,CASSEEGSTYEQYF
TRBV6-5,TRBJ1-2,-,CASSYTPGAGYTF
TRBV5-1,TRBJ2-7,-,CASSLDDYRSQLYF
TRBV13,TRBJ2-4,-,CASSLMVKNIQYF
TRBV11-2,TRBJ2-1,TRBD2,CASSSFPGLAGSSSYNEQFF
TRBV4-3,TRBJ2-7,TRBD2,CASSQGLAGGYSYEQYF
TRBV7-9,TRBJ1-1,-,CASSKGRGEGTEAFF
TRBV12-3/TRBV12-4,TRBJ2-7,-,CASAWGPYEQYF
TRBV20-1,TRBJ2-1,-,CSALDSSYRNEQFF
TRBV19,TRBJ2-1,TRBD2,CAGSIGVSGHNEQFF
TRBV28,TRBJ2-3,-,CASSPLREDTDTQYF
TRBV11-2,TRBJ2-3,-,CASSSLVGGGDTQYF
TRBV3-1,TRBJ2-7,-,CASSQDPEPTYEQYF
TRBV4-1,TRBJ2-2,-,CASSFREAYTGELFF
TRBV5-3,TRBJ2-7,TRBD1,CASSLEFRGTYEQYF
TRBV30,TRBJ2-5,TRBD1,CAWSTTGGAETQYF
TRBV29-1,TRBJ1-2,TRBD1,CSGRDSVYGYTF
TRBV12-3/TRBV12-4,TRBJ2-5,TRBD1,CASSSYRGPQETQYF
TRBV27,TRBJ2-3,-,CASSLFAGDTQYF
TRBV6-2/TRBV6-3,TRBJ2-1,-,CASSTQAAHVSPYNEQFF
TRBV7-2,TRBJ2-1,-,CASRRSSSYNEQFF
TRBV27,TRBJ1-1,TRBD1,CASSPTTGVNTEAFF
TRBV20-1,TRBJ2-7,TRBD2,CSASRPSGVYEQYF
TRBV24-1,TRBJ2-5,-,CATSDSQGSETQYF
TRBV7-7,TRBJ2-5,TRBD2,CASSLKLAGPQETQYF
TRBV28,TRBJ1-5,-,CASSLQGFLYQPQHF
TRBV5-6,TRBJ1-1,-,CASSFRVRGGTEAFF
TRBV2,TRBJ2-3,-,CASSPGEFDTQYF
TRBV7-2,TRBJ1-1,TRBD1,CASSDRDSRWNTEAFF
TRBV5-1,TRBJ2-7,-,CASSLVAATYEQYF
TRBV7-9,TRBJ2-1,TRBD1,CASSSATGSLAYNEQFF
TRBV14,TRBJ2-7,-,CASSQGYRAHEQYF
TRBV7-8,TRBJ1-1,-,CASSPGTYGAFF
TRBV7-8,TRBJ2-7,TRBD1,CASSLEWGQRIHEQYF
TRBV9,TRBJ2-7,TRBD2,CASSESAGSSYEQYF
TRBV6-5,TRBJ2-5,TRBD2,CVSSYSGGLQETQYF
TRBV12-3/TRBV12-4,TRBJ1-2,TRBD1,CASGQGYGYTF
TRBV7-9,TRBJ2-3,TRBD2,CASSPSAGLARYTQYF
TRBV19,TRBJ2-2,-,CASKSGELFF
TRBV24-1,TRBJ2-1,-,CATSLARPNNEQFF
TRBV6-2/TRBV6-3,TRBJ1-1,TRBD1,CASRLDRGPTEAFF
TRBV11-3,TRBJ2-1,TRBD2,CASSLVSGLINEQFF
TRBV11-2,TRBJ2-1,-,CASSLEVYNEQFF
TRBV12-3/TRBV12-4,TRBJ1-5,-,CASSFSGPQHF
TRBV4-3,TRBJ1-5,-,CASSRTGTSNQPQHF
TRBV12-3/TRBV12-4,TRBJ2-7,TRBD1,CASSSGQATYEQYF